This entry is about one TCR beta chain. Its matching antigen is unknown. Using immunoSEQ multiplex PCR, the repertoire was profiled, and TCRdb retains in-frame clones only, with some absent. The table records 60,000 to 75,000 clones, roughly 85% of them present only once. The source of the sample is a study of OX40 agonist ivuxolimab in advanced cancers. Whole-study results and caveats: Average numbers of expanded clones were greater in CD8+ T cells than in CD4+.

Samples of blood were obtained at baseline, on cycle 4 day 1, and on cycle 7 day 1. From germline, CDR1 is SGDLS and CDR2 YYNGEE. Losses at the gene ends were 2 bases for V and 7 bases for J; bases not matched to a gene: 4. CDR3 size: 15 residues. This receptor was identified in an adult with an advanced solid tumor such as melanoma, head and neck, liver or kidney cancer. The chain carries TRBV9 and TRBJ2-2; TRBD1 matches at 11 bases. Sequencing was performed on CD4+ or CD8+ T cells sorted from blood, taken in a trial of the OX40 agonist ivuxolimab. The CDR3 sequence: CASSVGQGAVGELFF. The CDR3 DNA sequence: TGTGCCAGCAGCGTTGGACAGGGGGCGGTCGGGGAGCTGTTTTTT.